This is a list of T cell receptor beta chains from one sample in a study of CD8+ T cells in alopecia areata. Generated by immunoSEQ multiplex PCR, the TCRdb table keeps only in-frame clones and is missing some. The table shows 110,000 to 150,000 clones, with approximately 65% occurring only once. The specimen was CD8+ T cells sorted from blood. The receptors shown here come from a human donor in good health. Both conserved end residues are part of each CDR3. The D gene is left open where the match is weak. The size field is filled for only some rows; it gives once, few, many or a size class.

D	size	V	J	DNA	CDR3
TRBD1	-	TRBV11-2	TRBJ2-7	TGTGCCAGCAGCTTCGATCACAGGGGGCCCTACGAGCAGTACTTC	CASSFDHRGPYEQYF
-	-	TRBV5-1	TRBJ2-7	TGCGCCAGCAGCTTGGGGGGACACCGCTCCTACGAGCAGTACTTC	CASSLGGHRSYEQYF
-	few	TRBV28	TRBJ2-7	TGTGCCAGCAGTTTACCGGACTACGAGCAGTACTTC	CASSLPDYEQYF
-	-	TRBV4-2	TRBJ1-5	TGTGCCAGCAGCCAAGTAGAAAACAGTAGGTCTGGAAATCAGCCCCAGCATTTT	CASSQVENSRSGNQPQHF
TRBD2	once	TRBV7-9	TRBJ2-1	TGTGCCAGCAGCTTAGTCGGCGGGAGCCGTAATGAGCAGTTCTTC	CASSLVGGSRNEQFF
TRBD1	-	TRBV2	TRBJ1-5	TGTGCCAGCAGTGATAATTGGGACAGGGGGGGACAGCCCCAGCATTTT	CASSDNWDRGGQPQHF
-	-	TRBV7-8	TRBJ2-3	TGTGCCAGCAGCTTAATCACAGATACGCAGTATTTT	CASSLITDTQYF
-	-	TRBV9	TRBJ1-1	TGTGCCAGCAGCGTAGGTGTGGACGGGGCTTTCTTT	CASSVGVDGAFF
-	-	TRBV14	TRBJ1-1	TGTGCCAGCAGCCTGATGGGACAAGGGTCCACTGAAGCTTTCTTT	CASSLMGQGSTEAFF
-	few	TRBV5-1	TRBJ2-1	TGCGCCAGCAGTTCTGGAGCCTATTCCTACAATGAGCAGTTCTTC	CASSSGAYSYNEQFF
-	once	TRBV13	TRBJ2-5	TGTGCCAGCAGCCCCCAACCCGACTACAATCAAGAGACCCAGTACTTC	CASSPQPDYNQETQYF
-	-	TRBV10-3	TRBJ2-3	TGTGCCATCAGTGGCTTGGGGGGGACAGCCGACGATACGCAGTATTTT	CAISGLGGTADDTQYF
-	-	TRBV7-8	TRBJ2-7	TGTGCCAGCAGCAGTACCCCCCCCGGATACGAGCAGTACTTC	CASSSTPPGYEQYF
TRBD2	-	TRBV6-5	TRBJ2-1	TGTGCCAGCAGTTCTCCTAGCGGGAAGAACAATGAGCAGTTCTTC	CASSSPSGKNNEQFF
TRBD1	-	TRBV29-1	TRBJ2-7	TGCAGCGTTGAAGGGCAGGGGGTGAGGGAGCAGTACTTC	CSVEGQGVREQYF
TRBD1	-	TRBV25-1	TRBJ2-6	TGTGCCAGCAGTGAATATGGGACAGGATCTGGGGCCAACGTCCTGACTTTC	CASSEYGTGSGANVLTF
-	few	TRBV21-1	TRBJ2-7	TGTGCCAGCAGCACGGCCAGAAGCGGGAGTTTCTACGAGCAGTACTTC	CASSTARSGSFYEQYF
-	-	TRBV9	TRBJ2-1	TGTGCCAGCAGCCCTCGAGGAGGGGGCGCTGGGAATGAGCAGTTCTTC	CASSPRGGGAGNEQFF
-	few	TRBV28	TRBJ2-4	TGTGCCAGCAGTTCCCCCCAAAACATTCAGTACTTC	CASSSPQNIQYF
-	-	TRBV30	TRBJ2-1	TGTGCCTGGAGCGCCATATCCCAGCGGGCCTACTACAATGAGCAGTTCTTC	CAWSAISQRAYYNEQFF
TRBD2	-	TRBV27	TRBJ2-1	TGTGCCAGCTCCCTCGGGAGGGCGGGCAATGAGCAGTTCTTC	CASSLGRAGNEQFF
-	-	TRBV4-1	TRBJ1-3	TGCGCCAGCAGCTCCAGGACTGTCAGCTCTGGAAACACCATATATTTT	CASSSRTVSSGNTIYF
-	-	TRBV7-2	TRBJ2-5	TGTGCCAGCAGCGAGCAGGGGCGAGAGACCCAGTACTTC	CASSEQGRETQYF
-	-	TRBV6-6	TRBJ2-7	TGTGCCAGCAGTTACCGGACAGTCTACGAGCAGTACTTC	CASSYRTVYEQYF
-	-	TRBV11-1	TRBJ2-5	TGTGCCAGCAGCTTAGCTCGAGCAGCCGCCCAAGAGACCCAGTACTTC	CASSLARAAAQETQYF
-	-	TRBV7-9	TRBJ2-6	TGTGCCAGCAGCTTAGGCGACAGCTCTGGGGCCAACGTCCTGACTTTC	CASSLGDSSGANVLTF
TRBD2	-	TRBV5-1	TRBJ2-7	TGCGCCAGCAGCTTGGAGTCTAGCGGAACCTACGAGCAGTACTTC	CASSLESSGTYEQYF
TRBD1	-	TRBV29-1	TRBJ2-7	TGCAGCGTTGGGGGACAGGGAAACTACGAGCAGTACTTC	CSVGGQGNYEQYF
TRBD1	-	TRBV15	TRBJ2-1	TGTGCCACCAGCGAGACAGGGGCAGTCAATGAGCAGTTCTTC	CATSETGAVNEQFF
TRBD1	-	TRBV29-1	TRBJ2-1	TGCAGCGTTGTAGAGGGACAGCCCAGGCCCAATGAGCAGTTCTTC	CSVVEGQPRPNEQFF
-	few	TRBV28	TRBJ2-3	TGTGCCAGCAGTTACCTAGCACTAATCACAGATACGCAGTATTTT	CASSYLALITDTQYF
TRBD2	-	TRBV5-1	TRBJ2-1	TGCGCCAGCAGCTTGAAGACTAGCGAGTACAATGAGCAGTTCTTC	CASSLKTSEYNEQFF
-	-	TRBV11-2	TRBJ2-5	TGTGCCAGCAGCCTGGAGAGGGAGACCCAGTACTTC	CASSLERETQYF
-	-	TRBV30	TRBJ2-4	TGTGCCTGGAGTCTGGGGGACGACCGCTCCGGAAACATTCAGTACTTC	CAWSLGDDRSGNIQYF
-	-	TRBV25-1	TRBJ1-5	TGTGCCAGCAGTGAATGGGGGGGCAATCAGCCCCAGCATTTT	CASSEWGGNQPQHF
-	-	TRBV11-2	TRBJ2-1	TGTGCCAGCAGCCCGACAGCCAGCTCCTACAATGAGCAGTTCTTC	CASSPTASSYNEQFF
TRBD1	-	TRBV13	TRBJ2-7	TGTGCCAGCAGCTCTCGGACAGGGGACGAGCAGTACTTC	CASSSRTGDEQYF
-	-	TRBV29-1	TRBJ2-1	TGCAGCGCCCCGGGCAATGAGCAGTTCTTC	CSAPGNEQFF
TRBD2	-	TRBV7-6	TRBJ2-2	TGTGCCAGCAGCCAAACTAGCGGAGTCCCAACCGGGGAGCTGTTTTTT	CASSQTSGVPTGELFF
TRBD2	-	TRBV9	TRBJ2-7	TGTGCCAGCAGCGTAGGGGCTAGCGGGACTTCCTACGAGCAGTACTTC	CASSVGASGTSYEQYF